A single sample gave rise to the 17 T cell receptor beta chains below, sequenced in a study of neoadjuvant anti-PD-1 for oral cavity cancer. Here immunoSEQ multiplex PCR was the method, and the copy in TCRdb shows in-frame clones only, minus some. The repertoire holds 75,000 to 100,000 clones, with approximately 84% as singletons. Sequencing was performed on PBMCs, taken before nivolumab (anti-PD-1) treatment. Receptor source: a person aged 40 to 85 with oral cavity squamous cell carcinoma.

The chain links TRBV6-5 to TRBJ1-1, with a tentative D call TRBD1 (5 bases). CDR1 and CDR2 from the germline V gene are MNHEY and SVGAGI. V was cut by 2 bases and J by 5 bases, with 12 bases left in between. This CDR3 is 14 amino acids long. The CDR3 spells CASSYAGTGTEAFF. The CDR3 DNA sequence: TGTGCCAGCAGTTACGCGGGGACGGGGACTGAAGCTTTCTTT.

This chain connects TRBV4-2 to TRBJ1-1; D is perhaps TRBD1 (6 bases). This CDR3 comprises 16 residues. Trimming took off 7 bases at V and 1 base at J, with 19 bases between the two ends. Germline CDR1 is LGHNA and CDR2 is YNFKEQ. Here the CDR3 reads CASTFTTGIQNTEAFF. The CDR3, as DNA: TGTGCCAGCACGTTTACTACAGGGATCCAGAACACTGAAGCTTTCTTT.

V gene TRBV6-1 combines with J gene TRBJ2-5; a weak D match, TRBD1 (5 bases). Germline assignment: CDR1 MNHNS and CDR2 SASEGT. This CDR3 spans 14 amino acids. V shed 5 bases and J shed 5 bases, with 15 bases lying between them. This CDR3 is CASSSQGVGETQYF. CDR3 in DNA: TGTGCCAGCAGTAGCCAAGGGGTGGGGGAGACCCAGTACTTC.

V usage is TRBV18 and J usage is TRBJ2-7, with 8 bases aligning to TRBD1. Germline assignment: CDR1 KGHSH and CDR2 LQKENI. Unmatched junction bases numbered 11, after V lost 3 bases and J lost 7 bases. The CDR3 runs to 15 residues. CDR3 residues: CASSPAAQGTGEQYF. The CDR3, as DNA: TGTGCCAGCTCACCCGCCGCACAGGGGACAGGAGAGCAGTACTTC.

The gene calls are TRBV14 and TRBJ1-5; D gene ambiguous. The CDR3 spans 15 residues. Between the trimmed V and J ends, which lost 4 bases and 1 base, there was a span of 11 bases. Germline-derived CDR1 and CDR2 are SGHDN and FVKESK. The CDR3 sequence is CASSLSSGSNQPQHF. The CDR3 DNA follows: TGTGCCAGCAGCCTTTCCTCGGGGAGCAATCAGCCCCAGCATTTT.

The chain employs TRBV11-2 and TRBJ2-1; 12 bases are shared with TRBD2. This CDR3 spans 15 amino acids. V lost 5 bases to trimming and J lost 1 base; unmatched junction nucleotides: 0. Germline assignment: CDR1 SGHAT and CDR2 FQNNGV. The chain's CDR3 is CASSLAGGSYNEQFF. The CDR3 region has the DNA TGTGCCAGCAGCCTAGCGGGAGGGTCCTACAATGAGCAGTTCTTC.

The chain combines TRBV6-1 with TRBJ2-1; D unresolved. Deletions cut 11 bases from V and 1 base from J, with 15 bases between. The CDR3 consists of 14 residues. Germline V gene lookup returns CDR1 MNHNS and CDR2 SASEGT. As DNA, the CDR3 is TGTGCCTCCATGAACCGGCCATCCTACAATGAGCAGTTCTTC. Residues: CASMNRPSYNEQFF.

The J gene is TRBJ2-7, the V gene TRBV6-1; 10 bases line up with TRBD2. The CDR3 runs to 15 residues. CDR1 is MNHNS and CDR2 is SASEGT in the germline V gene. The ends lost 3 bases at V and 7 bases at J; junction bases unmatched: 9. The CDR3 DNA reads as TGTGCCAGCAGTGACGGAGGAGCGGGAGGGCGGGAGCAGTACTTC. Protein sequence: CASSDGGAGGREQYF.

V and J are TRBV11-2 and TRBJ2-7; the D is unclear. Trimming shortened V by 5 bases and J by 2 bases, and 16 bases separated the two germline ends. The length of the CDR3 is 15 residues. CDR1 SGHAT and CDR2 FQNNGV come from the germline V gene. In DNA form, the CDR3 reads TGTGCCAGCAGCCCCGGCAGGATTTTAACCTACGAGCAGTACTTC. Protein: CASSPGRILTYEQYF.

V and J are TRBV9 and TRBJ2-7; no clear D. The V end lost 4 bases, the J end lost 3 bases, and 17 bases lay between the germline ends. The germline V gene has CDR1 SGDLS and CDR2 YYNGEE. This CDR3 region has 15 residues. The CDR3 DNA follows: TGTGCCAGCAGCACCCGGACGGACCCAGGCTACGAGCAGTACTTC. This translates into CASSTRTDPGYEQYF.

The chain combines TRBV15 with TRBJ2-7; no clear D. The germline gives CDR1 LNHNV, CDR2 YYDKDF (reference sequence). The CDR3 runs 12 residues. Trimming cost V 1 base and J 3 bases, with 4 bases left between them. The CDR3 region has the DNA TGTGCCACCAGCAGAGGGGGCTACGAGCAGTACTTC. Translation: CATSRGGYEQYF.

The chain recombines TRBV4-1 with TRBJ1-4; no definite D call. The CDR3 has 14 amino acids. V gave up 4 bases and J gave up 0 bases, with 6 bases separating them. In germline, CDR1 is MGHRA, CDR2 YSYEKL. In DNA form, the CDR3 reads TGCGCCAGCAGCCCCAGAACAACTAATGAAAAACTGTTTTTT. This sequence encodes CASSPRTTNEKLFF.

CDR3: CASSLTGPRVNEQYF. The CDR3 coding sequence is TGCGCCAGCAGCTTGACAGGGCCCAGAGTTAACGAGCAGTACTTC. This chain connects TRBV5-1 to TRBJ2-7; perhaps TRBD1 as D (6 bases). This CDR3 is 15 amino acids long. Germline V gene lookup returns CDR1 SGHRS and CDR2 YFSETQ. V lost 1 base and J lost 5, with 16 bases in between. Variable domain in full (rest from reference TRBV5-1 and TRBJ2-7): KAGVTQTPRYLIKTRGQQVTLSCSPISGHRSVSWYQQTPGQGLQFLFEYFSETQRNKGNFPGRFSGRQFSNSRSEMNVSTLELGDSALYLCASSLTGPRVNEQYFGPGTRLTVT.

The chain uses TRBV9 and TRBJ2-1; 11 bases fit TRBD2. The junction had 16 bases not matched to a gene; V was cut back by 0 bases and J by 8 bases. The CDR3 spans 19 residues. Germline assignment: CDR1 SGDLS and CDR2 YYNGEE. The CDR3 protein is CASSVEGGGTSGSFDEQFF. The CDR3 coding sequence is TGTGCCAGCAGCGTAGAGGGAGGGGGTACTAGCGGGAGTTTCGATGAGCAGTTCTTC.

The chain couples TRBV7-9 to TRBJ1-4; D unclear. V shed 3 bases and J shed 7 bases, with 12 bases lying between them. This CDR3 is 14 amino acids long. Germline V gives CDR1 SEHNR, CDR2 FQNEAQ (reference sequence). The CDR3 DNA sequence: TGTGCCAGCAGCTTGTATGTAGATGGTGAAAAACTGTTTTTT. Translated: CASSLYVDGEKLFF.

The genes are TRBV10-2 and TRBJ2-7; unclear D gene. V was cut by 3 bases and J by 3 bases, with 3 bases left in between. CDR1 is WSHSY and CDR2 is SAAADI in the germline V gene. CDR3 length: 11 amino acids. CDR3 residues: CASSDNYEQYF. In DNA, the CDR3 is TGCGCCAGCAGTGACAACTACGAGCAGTACTTC.

Only one count was recorded for this clone. This rearrangement joins TRBV6-5 to TRBJ2-2, with TRBD2 matching 8 bases. Trimming cost V 11 bases and J 5 bases; bases outside gene matches: 13. Germline lookup yields CDR1 MNHEY and CDR2 SVGAGI. The CDR3 has 15 residues. CDR3 coding DNA: TGTGCCTCTGGGAGAAGCGGGAGCGGAACCGGGGAGCTGTTTTTT. Its protein is CASGRSGSGTGELFF.